This TCR beta chain stems from a study of blood T cell repertoires in COVID-19. Study summary: The United States, Italy and Spain supplied acute and convalescent COVID-19 samples.

This clone was picked up a small number of times. V was shortened by 3 bases and J by 2 bases, with 12 bases between the two germline ends. The length of the CDR3 is 15 residues. CDR1 is MNHEY and CDR2 is SVGEGT in the germline V gene. Original handling: Estimation of nucleated cell counts was performed using reference gene primer amplification. The data were produced by immunoSEQ multiplex PCR, yet TCRdb's version contains in-frame clones alone and is incomplete. V, J and clone size are taken as reported in that table, and D and trimming were inferred from the DNA itself. Here the sample spans about 110,000 clones, approximately 81% being singletons.

The rearrangement joins TRBV6-2 or TRBV6-3 to TRBJ2-3; D might be TRBD2 (5 bases). What was sequenced was peripheral blood. The sequence was obtained from a human donor in a cohort sampled during active COVID-19. CDR3 region: CASSYPDYLTDTQYF. CDR3 sequence (DNA): TGTGCCAGCAGTTATCCAGACTACCTCACAGATACGCAGTATTTT.